This note documents a single T cell receptor beta chain sequence. This entry is derived from a study of OX40 agonist ivuxolimab in advanced cancers. About the study: Participants averaged about 60 years of age (range about 23 to 80) and were 75% to 90% male.

Sequenced by immunoSEQ multiplex PCR; TCRdb stores in-frame clones only, minus some. In the table there are more than 40,000 clones, approximately 88% of which are singletons. This clonotype was obtained from an adult with an advanced solid tumor such as melanoma, head and neck, liver or kidney cancer. Sequenced here: CD4+ or CD8+ T cells sorted from blood, sampled in a trial of the OX40 agonist ivuxolimab.

The CDR3 protein is CASRSSGANVLTF. In DNA, the CDR3 is TGTGCCTCCCGATCCTCTGGGGCCAACGTCCTGACTTTC. The chain is built from TRBV30 and TRBJ2-6; D uncertain. The germline V and J ends were trimmed by 7 bases and 0 bases, with 7 bases remaining between them. Per germline, CDR1 GTSNPN and CDR2 SVGIG (reference sequence). CDR3 length: 13 amino acids.